These 26 T cell receptor beta chains were sequenced from one sample in a study of regulatory T cells in long-lasting Graves disease. Time point: newly diagnosed GD, antithyroid drugs for less than 3 months. The TCR library was made from RNA that had been extracted from PBMCs in TRIzol. Researchers made TCR beta libraries by using iRepertoire HTBI primers and running Arm-PCR on CDR3 regions. TCRdb re-analysed the multiplex PCR reads in MiXCR, keeping a single row per CDR3 protein. There are about 530,000 distinct CDR3 sequences in the sample; about 15% occur only once, and 20% to 25% lies in the top ten. The same specimen was also included in a second study, on T cells in Graves' hyperthyroidism and ophthalmopathy.

The sample here was peripheral blood mononuclear cells (PBMCs), taken at new diagnosis, from a patient treated with antithyroid drugs. These receptors originate from a woman aged 35 to 59 with Graves disease.

The chain has TRBV20-1 and TRBJ2-1, with D perhaps being TRBD1 or TRBD2 (5 bases each). CDR1 and CDR2 from the germline V gene are DFQATT and SNEGSKA (reference sequence). The V gene lost 3 bases and the J gene lost 3 bases, with 15 bases spanning the gap. The length of the CDR3 is 15 residues. This chain's CDR3 is CSARTDYSVYNEQFF. DNA for the CDR3: TGCAGTGCTAGGACAGACTACTCGGTCTACAATGAGCAGTTCTTC.

A few counts support this clonotype. This chain joins TRBV28 and TRBJ2-2; D remains unclear. The CDR3 runs 14 residues. V lost 7 bases to trimming and J lost 1 base, with 10 bases between them. The germline V gene encodes CDR1 MDHEN and CDR2 SYDVKM. This chain's CDR3 is CASTLGRNTGELFF. In nucleotides, the CDR3 is TGTGCCAGCACCTTAGGTCGGAACACCGGGGAGCTGTTTTTT.

The chain has TRBV3-1 and TRBJ2-7; tentative D call: TRBD1 (5 bases). The CDR3 spans 14 residues. CDR1 is LGHDT and CDR2 is YNNKEL in the germline V gene (reference sequence). The germline V and J ends were trimmed by 6 bases and 3 bases, with 15 bases remaining between them. This CDR3 is CASSPKETVYEQYF. The CDR3 DNA reads TGTGCCAGCAGTCCGAAGGAGACAGTCTACGAGCAGTACTTC.

This chain uses TRBV7-9 with TRBJ2-4, with TRBD1 matching 7 bases. The ends lost 0 bases at V and 3 bases at J; junction bases unmatched: 2. The CDR3 is 15 residues long. Germline CDR1 and CDR2: SEHNR and FQNEAQ (reference sequence). The CDR3 region is CASSLATGDKNIQYF. As DNA, the CDR3 is TGTGCCAGCAGCTTAGCCACAGGGGACAAAAACATTCAGTACTTC.

This clonotype was counted only a few times. In DNA form, the CDR3 reads TGTGCCAGCAGCCAGGGACCTGGACAGACGCCCAAGTACTTC. It yields the protein CASSQGPGQTPKYF. This chain connects TRBV3-1 to TRBJ2-7; D perhaps matches TRBD1 (6 bases). V was shortened by 3 bases and J by 11 bases, with 20 bases between the two germline ends. The CDR3 loop spans 14 amino acids. Germline lookup yields CDR1 LGHDT and CDR2 YNNKEL (reference sequence).

The table lists this clonotype with a few counts. A clone one base away is much larger, so this may be a read error. As DNA, the CDR3 is TGTGCCAGCAGTGGACAGGAAAATCAGCCCCAGCATTTT. Protein product: CASSGQENQPQHF. The chain is built from TRBV2 and TRBJ1-5, with D perhaps matching TRBD1 (6 bases). The CDR3 runs to 13 residues. V was pared by 4 bases and J by 4 bases, with 8 bases between. Looked up from germline, CDR1 is SNHLY and CDR2 is FYNNEI.

Ten or more counts support this clonotype. The gene calls are TRBV20-1 and TRBJ1-1; D uncertain. The CDR3 has 13 residues. The ends were cut back, 6 bases at V and 2 bases at J, with 13 bases in the middle. Germline V CDR1 and CDR2: DFQATT, SNEGSKA (reference sequence). CDR3 region: CSAPLQANTEAFF. In DNA form, the CDR3 reads TGCAGTGCACCGCTCCAGGCCAACACTGAAGCTTTCTTT.

This clonotype was seen repeatedly, ten times or more. The chain couples TRBV20-1 to TRBJ1-1; 7 bases agree with TRBD1. Germline loops: CDR1 DFQATT, CDR2 SNEGSKA (reference sequence). This CDR3 region has 11 residues. J was trimmed by 5 bases and V by 4 bases; bases with no gene match: 1. The CDR3 DNA is TGCAGTGCTAACAGGGGAACTGAAGCTTTCTTT. Its translation: CSANRGTEAFF.

This clonotype has just a few counts. This may arise from a read error, as a much more abundant clone is one base away. Because the CDR3 is missing its conserved closing phenylalanine or tryptophan, this is likely a read error. The V and J genes are TRBV11-2 and TRBJ1-2, with D possibly being TRBD1 (6 bases). V dropped 4 bases and J dropped 0 bases, with 12 bases sitting between them. The CDR3 runs 15 residues. The germline CDR1 and CDR2 sequences are SGHAT and FQNNGV. The CDR3 coding sequence is TGTGCCAGCAGCTCCCGGACAGCCGCTAACTATGGCTACACCCTC. It yields the protein CASSSRTAANYGYTL.

This clonotype was seen many times. V usage is TRBV13 and J usage is TRBJ1-1; 9 bases agree with TRBD1. The CDR3 consists of 14 residues. V was clipped by 8 bases and J by 5 bases; unmatched bases: 9. Germline V gene sequence: CDR1 PRHDT, CDR2 FYEKMQ (reference sequence). The CDR3 loop reads CASGTGGVWTEAFF. DNA of the CDR3: TGTGCCAGCGGCACAGGGGGCGTATGGACTGAAGCTTTCTTT.

This clonotype came up a few times. The chain joins TRBV6-2 or TRBV6-3 to TRBJ1-1; D may be TRBD1 (5 bases). V shed 6 bases and J shed 12 bases, with 20 bases lying between them. The CDR3 covers 13 residues. CDR1 is MNHEY and CDR2 is SVGEGT in the germline V gene. The CDR3 bases are TGTGCCAGCAGGGACATACTCTTGGGGGAGTCTTTCTTT. This translates into CASRDILLGESFF.

In its sample, this clonotype was seen many times. The chain carries TRBV11-3 and TRBJ2-7; 10 bases line up with TRBD1. Germline CDR1 and CDR2: SGHNT and YENEEA. Losses at the gene ends were 5 bases for V and 5 bases for J; bases not matched to a gene: 6. The CDR3 loop spans 14 amino acids. The CDR3 DNA reads as TGTGCCAGCAGCCCTCGACAGGGGGCCGACGAGCAGTACTTC. Its protein is CASSPRQGADEQYF.

This clonotype was seen a few times. V gene TRBV7-3 combines with J gene TRBJ2-1; 9 nucleotides agree with TRBD1. The CDR3 loop spans 17 amino acids. The junction had 17 bases not matched to a gene; V was cut back by 5 bases and J by 9 bases. Germline loops: CDR1 SGHTA, CDR2 FQGTGA. The CDR3 loop reads CASSPRFPGQGKSEQFF. CDR3 nucleotide sequence: TGTGCCAGCAGCCCGCGCTTCCCGGGACAGGGAAAAAGTGAGCAGTTCTTC.

The chain recombines TRBV6-1 with TRBJ1-2, with 8 bases matching TRBD1. CDR1 MNHNS and CDR2 SASEGT come from the germline V gene. This CDR3 has 18 residues. Germline trimming cut 4 bases from V and 0 bases from J; bases unmatched to any gene: 13. The CDR3 protein is CASSALYRQGRANYGYTF. CDR3 sequence (DNA): TGTGCCAGCAGTGCCCTTTACCGACAGGGGAGGGCTAACTATGGCTACACCTTC.

This clonotype was observed at least ten times. The chain links TRBV7-8 to TRBJ2-5; D possibly corresponds to TRBD1 (5 bases). CDR1 and CDR2 from the germline V gene are SGHVS and FQNEAQ. The germline V and J ends were trimmed by 5 bases and 4 bases, with 11 bases remaining between them. This CDR3 contains 13 residues. In DNA, the CDR3 is TGTGCCAGCAGCCCCCTCGACAGAGAGACCCAGTACTTC. Protein: CASSPLDRETQYF.

V usage is TRBV9 and J usage is TRBJ2-1; 11 bases align to TRBD1. Looked up from germline, CDR1 is SGDLS and CDR2 is YYNGEE. The junction had 2 bases not matched to a gene; V was cut back by 0 bases and J by 6 bases. This CDR3 is built from 15 residues. In nucleotides, the CDR3 is TGTGCCAGCAGCGTAGTTGGGACAGGGGGCAATGAGCAGTTCTTC. This translates into CASSVVGTGGNEQFF.

This clonotype came up a few times. The chain couples TRBV4-1 to TRBJ1-2, with D tentatively TRBD1 (5 bases). The ends were cut back, 6 bases at V and 0 bases at J, with 17 bases in the middle. The CDR3 has 16 residues. CDR1 is MGHRA, CDR2 YSYEKL, per germline. The CDR3 protein is CASRKGGTEANYGYTF. The CDR3 coding sequence is TGCGCCAGCAGGAAAGGTGGGACTGAAGCTAACTATGGCTACACCTTC.

In this sample, this clonotype turned up many times. The rearrangement uses TRBV5-8 and TRBJ2-5; D is unresolved. Trimming pared 2 bases from V and 6 bases from J, leaving 14 bases between. CDR1 and CDR2 from the germline V gene are SGHTS and YDEGEE. The CDR3 is 14 amino acids. CDR3 bases: TGTGCCAGCAGCTTCCTAGACGTGAGGCAGACCCAGTACTTC. As protein: CASSFLDVRQTQYF.

The table lists this clonotype with many counts. The chain carries TRBV2 and TRBJ1-2; D might be TRBD1 (5 bases). The V end lost 2 bases, the J end lost 0 bases, and 13 bases lay between the germline ends. The V gene's germline CDR1 is SNHLY and CDR2 FYNNEI. CDR3 size: 16 residues. The CDR3: CASSEWDGATNYGYTF. In DNA form, the CDR3 reads TGTGCCAGCAGTGAATGGGACGGCGCCACTAACTATGGCTACACCTTC. The whole variable domain, filled in from reference TRBV2 and TRBJ1-2, reads EPEVTQTPSHQVTQMGQEVILRCVPISNHLYFYWYRQILGQKVEFLVSFYNNEISEKSEIFDDQFSVERPDGSNFTLKIRSTKLEDSAMYFCASSEWDGATNYGYTFGSGTRLTVV.

This clonotype was seen a few times. The rearrangement links TRBV29-1 to TRBJ2-7, with D perhaps matching TRBD1 (7 bases). CDR1 and CDR2 (germline): SQVTM, ANQGSEA. The CDR3 runs to 13 residues. Between the trimmed V and J ends, which lost 7 bases and 4 bases, there was a span of 17 bases. The CDR3 DNA reads as TGCAGCGCCGTCGGAGGGGGCGGTTACGAGCAGTACTTC. This translates into CSAVGGGGYEQYF.

Many counts were recorded for this clonotype. The J gene is TRBJ1-5, the V gene TRBV27; tentative D call: TRBD1 (6 bases). Germline loops: CDR1 MNHEY, CDR2 SMNVEV (reference sequence). V dropped 4 bases and J dropped 6 bases, with 10 bases sitting between them. The CDR3 runs 13 residues. The CDR3 sequence: CASSSRGFQPQHF. Written as DNA, the CDR3 is TGTGCCAGCAGTTCCAGGGGTTTTCAGCCCCAGCATTTT.

The DNA for the CDR3 is TGTGCCAGTAGTATTCCGGTGAGCAACACTGAAGCTTTCTTT. It encodes CASSIPVSNTEAFF. The chain joins TRBV19 to TRBJ1-1; no clear D. CDR3 length equals 14 residues. CDR1 and CDR2 (germline): LNHDA, SQIVND (reference sequence). Trimming left V 3 bases short and J 2 bases short, with 10 bases between.

This clonotype turned up a few times. The rearrangement joins TRBV30 to TRBJ2-3, with D uncertain. The CDR3 consists of 11 residues. Looked up from germline, CDR1 is GTSNPN and CDR2 is SVGIG (reference sequence). The ends were cut back, 5 bases at V and 5 bases at J, with 8 bases in the middle. For the CDR3, the DNA is TGTGCCTGGGGTTCCCTAGATACGCAGTATTTT. Residues: CAWGSLDTQYF.

As to this clonotype: This clone may be a read error of a much larger clone one base away. The chain joins TRBV6-5 to TRBJ2-7, with D possibly matching TRBD2 (6 bases). The CDR3 length is 18 residues. Germline CDR1 and CDR2: MNHEY and SVGAGI. CDR3 DNA sequence: TGTGCCAGCAGTCACTCGATCCGAGCGGACGGGAGCTCCTACGAGCAGTACTTC. As protein: CASSHSIRADGSSYEQYF.

This clonotype was seen only a few times. The chain joins TRBV11-3 to TRBJ2-7; TRBD1 or TRBD2 may be the D gene (5 bases each). The better agreement between TRBJ2-6 and the DNA end casts doubt on the J call. CDR1 and CDR2 from the germline V gene are SGHNT and YENEEA. The CDR3 totals 15 residues. The CDR3 loop is CASSSPGTASVVLTF. The CDR3 DNA reads as TGTGCCAGCAGCTCTCCTGGGACGGCTTCGGTCGTCCTGACTTTC.

This clonotype was detected ten times or more. The genes are TRBV18 and TRBJ2-7, with 7 bases that match TRBD2. In germline, CDR1 is KGHSH, CDR2 LQKENI. There are 15 residues in the CDR3. Trimming removed 3 bases from V and 6 bases from J; junction bases left unmatched: 11. The CDR3 reads CASSPGVQSGGEQYF. CDR3 coding DNA: TGTGCCAGCTCACCCGGGGTGCAATCGGGGGGCGAGCAGTACTTC. The full variable domain, rest sourced from reference TRBV18 and TRBJ2-7, is NAGVMQNPRHLVRRRGQEARLRCSPMKGHSHVYWYRQLPEEGLKFMVYLQKENIIDESGMPKERFSAEFPKEGPSILRIQQVVRGDSAAYFCASSPGVQSGGEQYFGPGTRLTVT.